The following is a T cell receptor (beta chain) sequence with its context. Its target is unknown. This entry is derived from a study of T cell responses to AZD1222 COVID-19 vaccine. Study results and caveats: Donors were mostly white British, more females; clonal diversity possibly underestimated. Only six individuals given AZD1222 were seropositive at baseline.

Here immunoSEQ multiplex PCR was the method, and the copy in TCRdb shows in-frame clones only, minus some. This repertoire shows more than 100,000 clones, 93% found once; its top ten account for around 5%. The length of the CDR3 is 14 residues. Germline V gives CDR1 SGDLS, CDR2 YYNGEE. Trimming stripped 0 bases from V and 2 bases from J, with 8 bases between. The material was peripheral blood, obtained on day 0 of AZD1222 vaccination. The chain couples TRBV9 to TRBJ1-1, with no clear D. This TCR came from an adult in good health. The CDR3 sequence is CASSVEALNTEAFF. For the CDR3, the DNA is TGTGCCAGCAGCGTAGAAGCCCTAAACACTGAAGCTTTCTTT.